Listed below are T cell receptor beta chains from one sample, sequenced in a study of molecular identifiers for immune sequencing clone quantification. TCRdb itself ran the PCR reads through MiXCR, one entry per CDR3 protein. Of nearly 650,000 distinct CDR3 sequences in the sample, about 25% were seen once. Specimen: naive CD8+ T cells from blood, with Jurkat cell RNA spiked in. The receptors were gathered from a human donor in good health. Some libraries in this study had Jurkat cell RNA spiked in. Each CDR3 is given with its conserved first and last residue. A D gene is named only where the DNA matches it firmly. Only part of the rows carry a size: once, few, many, or a class if the clone is expanded.

d_call,v_call,j_call,clone_size,cdr3_aa,cdr3_nt
TRBD2,TRBV11-2,TRBJ2-7,.,CASSLVPPASGRNEQYF,TGTGCCAGCAGCTTAGTTCCTCCTGCTAGCGGGCGGAACGAGCAGTACTTC
.,TRBV12-3/TRBV12-4,TRBJ2-3,many,CASTLWSDTQYF,TGTGCCAGCACCCTTTGGTCCGATACGCAGTATTTT
.,TRBV5-1,TRBJ2-7,few,CASSLAALSEGSSYEQYF,TGCGCCAGCAGCTTGGCTGCCTTGAGCGAGGGAAGCTCCTACGAGCAGTACTTC
.,TRBV7-9,TRBJ2-6,few,CASSLVGVGGANVLTF,TGTGCCAGCAGCTTAGTTGGGGTCGGTGGGGCCAACGTCCTGACTTTC
TRBD1,TRBV7-6,TRBJ2-7,few,CASSETGVSANEQYF,TGTGCCAGCAGCGAGACAGGGGTCTCGGCGAACGAGCAGTACTTC
TRBD2,TRBV11-2,TRBJ2-7,.,CASSLAVSGPFYEQYF,TGTGCCAGCAGCTTAGCTGTTAGCGGGCCCTTCTACGAGCAGTACTTC
.,TRBV12-3/TRBV12-4,TRBJ2-7,many,CASSLSGISYEQYF,TGTGCCAGCAGTCTATCAGGGATCTCCTACGAGCAGTACTTC
.,TRBV9,TRBJ2-7,.,CASSVGGGATYEQYF,TGTGCCAGCAGCGTAGGGGGGGGCGCGACCTACGAGCAGTACTTC
TRBD1,TRBV6-5,TRBJ2-2,.,CASRETGGGTGELFF,TGTGCCAGCAGAGAAACAGGGGGCGGCACCGGGGAGCTGTTTTTT
TRBD1,TRBV27,TRBJ2-6,few,CASSTQGWNGANVLTF,TGTGCCAGCAGTACACAGGGGTGGAATGGGGCCAACGTCCTGACTTTC
.,TRBV6-5,TRBJ1-5,many,CASGDADQPQHF,TGTGCCAGCGGCGACGCCGATCAGCCCCAGCATTTT
.,TRBV3-1,TRBJ2-7,few,CASSQTLTGADSYEQYF,TGTGCCAGCAGCCAAACCCTGACAGGCGCTGACTCCTACGAGCAGTACTTC
.,TRBV4-3,TRBJ2-1,few,CASSRWRTGQYNEQFF,TGCGCCAGCAGCCGGTGGCGGACGGGGCAGTACAATGAGCAGTTCTTC
.,TRBV13,TRBJ2-4,.,CASSLGLGGSKNIQYF,TGTGCCAGCAGCTTAGGCTTGGGGGGCTCCAAAAACATTCAGTACTTC
.,TRBV14,TRBJ1-1,few,CASSQDDRWNTEAFF,TGTGCCAGCAGCCAAGATGACAGATGGAACACTGAAGCTTTCTTT
.,TRBV13,TRBJ1-2,many,CASSFKAYGYTF,TGTGCCAGCAGCTTCAAAGCCTATGGCTACACCTTC
.,TRBV3-1,TRBJ2-5,few,CASSQLHKETQYF,TGTGCCAGCAGCCAACTCCATAAAGAGACCCAGTACTTC
.,TRBV12-3/TRBV12-4,TRBJ1-2,.,CASSVSRSNYGYTF,TGTGCCAGCAGTGTCTCCCGCTCCAACTATGGCTACACCTTC
TRBD2,TRBV5-6,TRBJ2-3,many,CASSLDTGGGVWGPGKDTQYF,TGTGCCAGCAGCTTGGACACAGGCGGGGGTGTCTGGGGCCCAGGGAAAGATACGCAGTATTTT
TRBD1,TRBV5-6,TRBJ2-1,few,CASSTGGSYNEQFF,TGTGCCAGCAGTACAGGGGGATCCTACAATGAGCAGTTCTTC
.,TRBV4-3,TRBJ1-6,few,CASSQGTPGPLHF,TGCGCCAGCAGCCAAGGGACACCGGGCCCCCTCCACTTT
TRBD2,TRBV11-2,TRBJ2-1,few,CASGLLASGSRDNEQFF,TGTGCCAGCGGCCTGCTGGCTAGCGGGAGTCGGGACAATGAGCAGTTCTTC
.,TRBV6-6,TRBJ2-2,many,CASSYLHRDVGGGELFF,TGTGCCAGCAGTTACCTACACCGGGACGTCGGTGGCGGGGAGCTGTTTTTT
.,TRBV5-1,TRBJ2-7,few,CASSVDIMSSYEQYF,TGCGCCAGCAGCGTTGACATAATGAGCTCCTACGAGCAGTACTTC
.,TRBV7-9,TRBJ1-1,many,CASSSPDRTGTEAFF,TGTGCCAGCAGCTCGCCTGACAGGACTGGCACTGAAGCTTTCTTT
TRBD1,TRBV14,TRBJ1-1,few,CASSQETGVSTEAFF,TGTGCCAGCAGCCAAGAAACAGGGGTGTCCACTGAAGCTTTCTTT
.,TRBV20-1,TRBJ1-1,many,CSARVSGQSHF,TGCAGTGCTAGAGTATCCGGACAGAGTCATTTT
.,TRBV11-2,TRBJ2-4,many,CASSFRGMAKNIQYF,TGTGCCAGCAGCTTTCGGGGGATGGCCAAAAACATTCAGTACTTC
TRBD2,TRBV5-6,TRBJ2-7,many,CASSPTSGYEQYF,TGTGCCAGCAGCCCGACTAGCGGATACGAGCAGTACTTC
.,TRBV6-6,TRBJ2-3,.,CASSYSIAGITSTDTQYF,TGTGCCAGCAGTTACTCGATAGCCGGGATAACTAGCACAGATACGCAGTATTTT
TRBD1,TRBV14,TRBJ1-3,many,CASSQDRGRGNTIYF,TGTGCCAGCAGCCAGGACAGGGGGAGAGGAAACACCATATATTTT
TRBD1,TRBV6-2/TRBV6-3,TRBJ1-1,many,CASTTGLNTEAFF,TGTGCCAGCACGACAGGGCTGAACACTGAAGCTTTCTTT
.,TRBV20-1,TRBJ2-7,many,CSARDVGFLSEQYF,TGCAGTGCTAGAGATGTCGGATTCCTCTCCGAGCAGTACTTC
TRBD1,TRBV7-9,TRBJ2-7,.,CASSWGQGTTYEQYF,TGTGCCAGCAGCTGGGGACAGGGGACAACCTACGAGCAGTACTTC
TRBD1,TRBV9,TRBJ1-4,.,CASSVSGGEGEKLFF,TGTGCCAGCAGCGTTTCAGGGGGCGAAGGTGAAAAACTGTTTTTT
TRBD1,TRBV27,TRBJ1-2,.,CASSLSRTGGIYGYTF,TGTGCCAGCAGTTTATCGAGGACAGGAGGGATCTATGGCTACACCTTC
.,TRBV27,TRBJ2-1,few,CASSSGQSNNEQFF,TGTGCCAGCAGTTCCGGACAGAGTAACAATGAGCAGTTCTTC
.,TRBV2,TRBJ1-2,.,CASSEALVTVHGYTF,TGTGCCAGCAGTGAAGCGTTAGTCACAGTACATGGCTACACCTTC
.,TRBV18,TRBJ1-6,.,CASSPATRDAYNSPLHF,TGTGCCAGCTCACCAGCTACCCGGGACGCCTATAATTCACCCCTCCACTTT
TRBD2,TRBV7-3,TRBJ2-3,.,CASSLGAGGLTDTQYF,TGTGCCAGCAGCTTAGGCGCGGGAGGGTTGACAGATACGCAGTATTTT